This T cell receptor (beta chain) was sequenced for a study of vaccination effects on CD4 cells after COVID-19. About the study: Median timing of post-vaccine samples was 72 days after the second dose.

The CDR3 runs to 13 residues. V lost 6 bases and J lost 7, with 10 bases in between. Only in-frame clones appear in the TCRdb table, and some are missing; sequencing was by immunoSEQ multiplex PCR. The table lists about 80,000 clones, under 85% of them singletons. Ahead of sequencing, the ViraFEST assay grew antigen-specific CD4+ T cells using viral peptide pools. Culture proceeded for approximately 10 days, and CD4+ T cells were then isolated. It was two doses of either the BNT162b2 or mRNA-1273 vaccine that participants received. Prior SARS-CoV-2 infection was absent in the vaccine recipients, as shown by negative nucleocapsid antibodies. The researchers cultured roughly 2.2 million PBMC per well with 9.5 to 10 IU/ml IL-2 and approximately 9.3 ug/ml peptides. This clone has more than one count but fewer than ten. Its antigen is unidentified.

This clonotype was obtained from a human donor who received a COVID-19 vaccine. The source was CD4+ T cells from PBMCs cultured with HCoV-OC43 spike peptides, collected after COVID-19 vaccination. Subset noted: HCoV-OC43 spike overlapping peptide pool stimulation. The chain combines TRBV12-3 or TRBV12-4 with TRBJ1-6; D might be TRBD1 (6 bases). CDR3 residues: CASRGQGNSPLHF. In nucleotides, the CDR3 is TGTGCCAGCAGGGGGCAGGGGAATTCACCCCTCCACTTT.